The TCR beta chain described here comes from a study of Graves' ophthalmopathy and Graves' hyperthyroidism. This clonotype has more than one count but fewer than ten. Its antigen is unidentified. The study amplified TCR beta CDR3 regions using RNA transcripts. Amplification began with first-round RT-PCR using HTBI primers, then second-round multiplex PCR was performed. TCRdb re-derived calls from the multiplex PCR reads in MiXCR, one entry per CDR3 protein. The sample holds more than 1,000,000 distinct CDR3 sequences, less than 45% seen once. Additional autoimmune diseases, uncontrolled infections, pregnancy or lactation disqualified patients. Points from the study as a whole: Most thyroid clonotypes with frequency above 0.001 were detected in blood too.

The length of the CDR3 is 16 residues. The V end was cut by 10 bases, the J end by 0 bases, with 16 bases between. CDR1 and CDR2 from the germline V gene are ENHRY and SYGVKD. The rearrangement joins TRBV10-3 to TRBJ2-6; D gene ambiguous. Sequencing was performed on peripheral blood or thyroid tissue (not recorded which). The clonotype was recovered from an adult man with Graves' hyperthyroidism. For the CDR3, the DNA is TGTGCCAGCAGGCCCCCCCGCGTCTCTGGGGCCAACGTCCTGACTTTC. Its translation is CASRPPRVSGANVLTF.